This entry lists 14 T cell receptor beta chains sequenced from one sample in a study of beta chain features in type 1 diabetes listed by TCRdb under 2018. The antigens for these receptors are not known. The paper's findings and limits, for the study overall: In all four CD4+ subsets, TCRB CDR3 length was moderately but significantly shorter in type 1 diabetes patients.

The library relied on the immunoSEQ multiplex PCR assay. The entire isolated RNA was reverse transcribed using the High Capacity cDNA Reverse Transcription Kit, and thus expressed TCRB transcripts were sequenced. TCRdb mirrors the immuneACCESS table, restricted to in-frame sequences. Some clones are absent from its copies; in checked studies, under half trace to an unresolved V gene, and the reason for the others is unknown. The sample yields tens of thousands of clones; just under 50% were counted once. 0.65% to 0.9% of the sample is in the top ten clones. Source material: central memory CD4+ T cells from blood. These receptor sequences come from a man aged 25-45 years with type 1 diabetes.

The V gene is TRBV5-1, the J gene TRBJ1-5; 8 bases align to TRBD1. With V trimmed by 4 bases and J by 9 bases, 9 bases remained unmatched. The CDR3 is made up of 14 amino acids. Germline V gene lookup returns CDR1 SGHRS and CDR2 YFSETQ. This CDR3 is CASSPRTGLRPQHF. As DNA, the CDR3 is TGCGCCAGCAGCCCGAGGACAGGGCTACGGCCCCAGCATTTT.

This clone was observed a handful of times. The chain combines TRBV30 with TRBJ2-4, with unresolved D. The CDR3 loop spans 15 amino acids. CDR1 is GTSNPN and CDR2 is SVGIG in the germline V gene (reference sequence). Trimming pared 0 bases from V and 1 base from J, leaving 10 bases between. The CDR3 spells CAWSVESSAKNIQYF. Written as DNA, the CDR3 is TGTGCCTGGAGTGTAGAGAGCTCGGCCAAAAACATTCAGTACTTC. The full variable domain, rest sourced from reference TRBV30 and TRBJ2-4, is SQTIHQWPATLVQPVGSPLSLECTVEGTSNPNLYWYRQAAGRGLQLLFYSVGIGQISSEVPQNLSASRPQDRQFILSSKKLLLSDSGFYLCAWSVESSAKNIQYFGAGTRLSVL.

This chain links TRBV7-9 with TRBJ2-7; TRBD1 agrees at 9 bases. This CDR3 contains 14 residues. Trimming removed 1 base from V and 6 bases from J; junction bases left unmatched: 4. CDR1 and CDR2 from the germline V gene are SEHNR and FQNEAQ (reference sequence). The CDR3 is CASSLVQGASEQYF. The DNA of the CDR3 is TGTGCCAGCAGCTTAGTACAGGGGGCAAGCGAGCAGTACTTC.

The chain combines TRBV28 with TRBJ2-2, with D possibly being TRBD1 (5 bases). CDR1 is MDHEN and CDR2 is SYDVKM in the germline V gene. The CDR3 length is 15 residues. V was shortened by 2 bases and J by 3 bases, with 10 bases between the two germline ends. The CDR3 sequence: CASSLRGFDTGELFF. The CDR3 DNA reads TGTGCCAGCAGTTTAAGGGGATTTGACACCGGGGAGCTGTTTTTT.

This chain connects TRBV6-5 to TRBJ1-1, with TRBD1 matching 10 bases. The CDR3 consists of 15 residues. V lost 6 bases and J lost 5; bases outside the gene matches: 9. From germline, CDR1 is MNHEY and CDR2 SVGAGI. The chain's CDR3 is CASSDRGPVGTEAFF. In nucleotides, the CDR3 is TGTGCCAGCAGCGACAGGGGGCCGGTTGGGACTGAAGCTTTCTTT.

This clone was counted a few times. The gene calls are TRBV5-4 and TRBJ2-4, with a tentative D call TRBD2 (6 bases). The CDR3 length is 14 residues. Trimming took 0 bases from V and 9 from J, leaving 13 bases between them. CDR1 is SGHNT and CDR2 is YYREEE in the germline V gene (reference sequence). In DNA, the CDR3 is TGTGCCAGCAGCTTGGGGGGGGACGGTGGCATTCAGTACTTC. Its translation is CASSLGGDGGIQYF.

This clone appeared a few times. V gene TRBV30 combines with J gene TRBJ2-7; 7 positions match TRBD1. J gave up 4 bases and V 2 bases, and 5 bases lay outside the gene matches. Germline CDR1 reads GTSNPN; CDR2 reads SVGIG (reference sequence). The CDR3 consists of 13 residues. The CDR3 region is CAWSTGVGYEQYF. The CDR3 DNA reads TGTGCCTGGAGTACAGGGGTGGGTTACGAGCAGTACTTC. Full variable domain (rest looked up from reference TRBV30 and TRBJ2-7): SQTIHQWPATLVQPVGSPLSLECTVEGTSNPNLYWYRQAAGRGLQLLFYSVGIGQISSEVPQNLSASRPQDRQFILSSKKLLLSDSGFYLCAWSTGVGYEQYFGPGTRLTVT.

The table lists this clone with a few counts. The chain is built from TRBV29-1 and TRBJ2-7; perhaps TRBD1 as D (6 bases). Trimming left V 4 bases short and J 6 bases short, with 16 bases between. The CDR3 length is 13 residues. Per germline, CDR1 SQVTM and CDR2 ANQGSEA. CDR3 nucleotides: TGCAGCGTTGTACAGGGTATTGGGCGCGAGCAGTACTTC. It is translated as CSVVQGIGREQYF.

This sequence joins TRBV20-1 and TRBJ1-4; D unresolved. Trimming took 5 bases from V and 3 from J, leaving 4 bases between them. The CDR3 length is 11 residues. Per the germline V gene, CDR1 is DFQATT and CDR2 is SNEGSKA (reference sequence). The CDR3 DNA follows: TGCAGTGCTCTCGCTAATGAAAAACTGTTTTTT. Protein: CSALANEKLFF.

This chain connects TRBV4-2 to TRBJ1-5, with TRBD1 as a possible D gene (6 bases). Trimming took 1 base from V and 5 from J, leaving 18 bases between them. The CDR3 has 17 residues. Germline V gives CDR1 LGHNA, CDR2 YNFKEQ. DNA of the CDR3: TGTGCCAGCAGCCAAGGATCTGGGGGGGGCCCCTATCAGCCCCAGCATTTT. Translation gives CASSQGSGGGPYQPQHF.

The J gene is TRBJ2-5, the V gene TRBV5-1; the D is unclear. The V end lost 7 bases, the J end lost 2 bases, and 15 bases lay between the germline ends. Germline V lookup: CDR1 SGHRS, CDR2 YFSETQ. CDR3 length: 14 residues. DNA for the CDR3: TGCGCCAGCGGCTACCCGGGTTCTCAAGAGACCCAGTACTTC. Translated, it gives CASGYPGSQETQYF. Full variable domain (outside the CDR3, taken from reference TRBV5-1 and TRBJ2-5): KAGVTQTPRYLIKTRGQQVTLSCSPISGHRSVSWYQQTPGQGLQFLFEYFSETQRNKGNFPGRFSGRQFSNSRSEMNVSTLELGDSALYLCASGYPGSQETQYFGPGTRLLVL.

The rearrangement links TRBV11-2 to TRBJ2-7; TRBD1 agrees at 11 bases. This CDR3 has 15 amino acids. V gave up 1 base and J gave up 4 bases; unmatched junction bases: 3. CDR1 is SGHAT and CDR2 is FQNNGV in the germline V gene. CDR3 coding DNA: TGTGCCAGCAGCTTAGTGGGACAGGGGGGATACGAGCAGTACTTC. It specifies CASSLVGQGGYEQYF.

V gene TRBV5-1 combines with J gene TRBJ2-1; 9 bases line up with TRBD2. V shed 4 bases and J 3 bases; nucleotides not matched to a gene: 5. The CDR3 contains 15 residues. CDR1 and CDR2 from the germline V gene are SGHRS and YFSETQ. The CDR3 coding sequence is TGCGCCAGCAGCATGACTAGCGGTAACTACAATGAGCAGTTCTTC. Its translation: CASSMTSGNYNEQFF. Using reference TRBV5-1 and TRBJ2-1 for the parts outside the CDR3, the full variable domain is KAGVTQTPRYLIKTRGQQVTLSCSPISGHRSVSWYQQTPGQGLQFLFEYFSETQRNKGNFPGRFSGRQFSNSRSEMNVSTLELGDSALYLCASSMTSGNYNEQFFGPGTRLTVL.

This clone was observed a handful of times. This sequence joins TRBV5-1 and TRBJ2-5; 12 bases map to TRBD1. V shed 3 bases, J shed 5 bases, and the junction held 8 bases outside the gene matches. Per the germline V gene, CDR1 is SGHRS and CDR2 is YFSETQ. This CDR3 is built from 16 residues. The CDR3 loop reads CASSSGTGGEGETQYF. In DNA, the CDR3 is TGCGCCAGCAGCTCCGGGACAGGGGGCGAGGGGGAGACCCAGTACTTC. The full variable domain, in which reference TRBV5-1 and TRBJ2-5 provide the parts outside the CDR3, is KAGVTQTPRYLIKTRGQQVTLSCSPISGHRSVSWYQQTPGQGLQFLFEYFSETQRNKGNFPGRFSGRQFSNSRSEMNVSTLELGDSALYLCASSSGTGGEGETQYFGPGTRLLVL.